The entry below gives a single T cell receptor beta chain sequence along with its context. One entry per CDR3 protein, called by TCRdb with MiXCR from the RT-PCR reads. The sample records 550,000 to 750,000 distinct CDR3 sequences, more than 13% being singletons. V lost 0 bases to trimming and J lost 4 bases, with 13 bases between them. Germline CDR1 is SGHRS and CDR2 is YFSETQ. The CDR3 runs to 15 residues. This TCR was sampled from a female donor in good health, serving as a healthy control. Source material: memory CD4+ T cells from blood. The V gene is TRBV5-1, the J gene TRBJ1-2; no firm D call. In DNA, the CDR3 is TGCGCCAGCAGCTTGGGAGGAGGCGGTGGCTATGGCTACACCTTC. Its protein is CASSLGGGGGYGYTF. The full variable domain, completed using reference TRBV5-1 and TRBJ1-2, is KAGVTQTPRYLIKTRGQQVTLSCSPISGHRSVSWYQQTPGQGLQFLFEYFSETQRNKGNFPGRFSGRQFSNSRSEMNVSTLELGDSALYLCASSLGGGGGYGYTFGSGTRLTVV.